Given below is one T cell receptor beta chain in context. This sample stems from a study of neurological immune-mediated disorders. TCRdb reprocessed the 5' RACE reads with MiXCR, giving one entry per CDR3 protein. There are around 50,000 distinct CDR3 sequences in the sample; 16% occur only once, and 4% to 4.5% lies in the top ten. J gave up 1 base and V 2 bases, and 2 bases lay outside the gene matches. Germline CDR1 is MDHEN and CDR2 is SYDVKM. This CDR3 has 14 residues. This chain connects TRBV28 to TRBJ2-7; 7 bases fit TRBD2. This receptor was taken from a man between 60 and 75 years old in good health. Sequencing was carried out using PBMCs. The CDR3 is CASSLPAGSYEQYF. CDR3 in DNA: TGTGCCAGCAGTTTACCAGCGGGGTCCTACGAGCAGTACTTC.